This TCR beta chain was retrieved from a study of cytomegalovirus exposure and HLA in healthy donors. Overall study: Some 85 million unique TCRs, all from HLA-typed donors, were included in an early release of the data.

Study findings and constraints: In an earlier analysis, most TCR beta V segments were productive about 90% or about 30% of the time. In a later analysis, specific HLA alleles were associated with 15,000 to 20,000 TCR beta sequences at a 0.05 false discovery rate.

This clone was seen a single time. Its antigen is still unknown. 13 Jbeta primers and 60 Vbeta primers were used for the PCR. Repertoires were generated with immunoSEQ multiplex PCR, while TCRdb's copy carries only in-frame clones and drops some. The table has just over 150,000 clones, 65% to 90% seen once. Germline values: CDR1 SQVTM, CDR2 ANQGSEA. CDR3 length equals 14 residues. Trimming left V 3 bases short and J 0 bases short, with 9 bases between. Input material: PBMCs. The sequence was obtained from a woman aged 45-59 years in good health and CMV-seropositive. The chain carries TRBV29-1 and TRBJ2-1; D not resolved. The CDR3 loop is CSVEEQLSYNEQFF. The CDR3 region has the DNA TGCAGCGTTGAGGAACAGCTCTCCTACAATGAGCAGTTCTTC.